The present TCR beta chain was sequenced within a study of regulatory T cells in long-lasting Graves disease. This clonotype has ten or more counts. The V end was cut by 4 bases, the J end by 3 bases, with 13 bases between. Per germline, CDR1 SGHAT and CDR2 FQDESV (reference sequence). The CDR3 covers 14 residues. Through Arm-PCR of CDR3 regions and iRepertoire HTBI primers, TCR beta libraries were built. TCRdb re-derived calls from the multiplex PCR reads in MiXCR, one entry per CDR3 protein. The repertoire holds a few hundred thousand distinct CDR3 sequences, with approximately 12% as singletons. Regarding time point: newly diagnosed GD, antithyroid drugs for less than 3 months. PBMCs provided the RNA from which the TCR library was made. These data are also associated with another study on T cells in Graves' hyperthyroidism and ophthalmopathy.

This TCR was sampled from a man aged 25 to 40 with Graves disease. The V and J genes are TRBV11-1 and TRBJ2-7; D assignment may be TRBD1 or TRBD2 (5 bases each). The sample here was peripheral blood mononuclear cells (PBMCs), taken at new diagnosis, from a patient treated with antithyroid drugs. As DNA, the CDR3 is TGTGCCAGCAGCTCGGGACCGGAATTCTACGAGCAGTACTTC. Its protein is CASSSGPEFYEQYF.